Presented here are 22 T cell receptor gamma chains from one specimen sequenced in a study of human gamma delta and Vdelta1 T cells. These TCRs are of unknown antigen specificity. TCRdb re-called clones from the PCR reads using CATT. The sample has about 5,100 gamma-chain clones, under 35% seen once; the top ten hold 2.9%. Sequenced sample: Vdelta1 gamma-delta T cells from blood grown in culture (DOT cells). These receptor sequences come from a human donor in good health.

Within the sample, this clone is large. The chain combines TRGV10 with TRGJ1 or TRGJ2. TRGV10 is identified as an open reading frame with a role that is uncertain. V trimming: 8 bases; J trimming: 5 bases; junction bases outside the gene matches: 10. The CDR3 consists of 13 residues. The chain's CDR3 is CAAWDSQDYKKLF. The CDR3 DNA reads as TGTGCTGCGTGGGATAGTCAAGATTATAAGAAACTCTTT.

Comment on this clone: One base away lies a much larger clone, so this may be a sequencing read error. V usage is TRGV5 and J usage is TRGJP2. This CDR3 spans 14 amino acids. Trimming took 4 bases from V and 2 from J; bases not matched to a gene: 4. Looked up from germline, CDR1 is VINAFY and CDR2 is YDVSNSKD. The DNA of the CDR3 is TGTGCCACCTGGGAGCGGAGTAGTGATTGGATCAAGACGTTT. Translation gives CATWERSSDWIKTF.

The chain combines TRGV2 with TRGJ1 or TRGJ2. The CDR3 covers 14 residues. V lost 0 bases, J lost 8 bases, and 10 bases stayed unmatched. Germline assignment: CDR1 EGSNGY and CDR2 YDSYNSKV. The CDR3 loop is CATWDGELAHKKLF. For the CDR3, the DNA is TGTGCCACCTGGGACGGGGAGTTGGCGCATAAGAAACTCTTT.

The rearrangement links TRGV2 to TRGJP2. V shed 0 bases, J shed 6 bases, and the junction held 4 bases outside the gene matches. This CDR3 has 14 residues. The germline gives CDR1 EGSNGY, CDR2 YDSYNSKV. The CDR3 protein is CATWDGRRDWIKTF. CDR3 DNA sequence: TGTGCCACCTGGGACGGGCGGCGTGATTGGATCAAGACGTTT.

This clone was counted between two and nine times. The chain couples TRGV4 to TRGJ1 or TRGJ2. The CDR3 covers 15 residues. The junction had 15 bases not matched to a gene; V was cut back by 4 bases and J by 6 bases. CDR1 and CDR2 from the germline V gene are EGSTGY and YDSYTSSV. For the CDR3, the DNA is TGTGCCACCTGGGACGGGTCACCCTTCAGTTATAAGAAACTCTTT. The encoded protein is CATWDGSPFSYKKLF.

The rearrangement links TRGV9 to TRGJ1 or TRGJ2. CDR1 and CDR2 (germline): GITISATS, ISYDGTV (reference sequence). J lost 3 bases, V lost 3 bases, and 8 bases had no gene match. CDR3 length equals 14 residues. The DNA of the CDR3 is TGTGCCTTGTGGGAGAGTCGAACTTATTATAAGAAACTCTTT. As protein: CALWESRTYYKKLF.

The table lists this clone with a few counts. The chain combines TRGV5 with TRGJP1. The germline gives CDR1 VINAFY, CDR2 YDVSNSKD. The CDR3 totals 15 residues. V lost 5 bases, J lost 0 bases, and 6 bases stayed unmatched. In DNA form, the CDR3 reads TGTGCCACCTGGGTCCAATATACCACTGGTTGGTTCAAGATATTT. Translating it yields CATWVQYTTGWFKIF.

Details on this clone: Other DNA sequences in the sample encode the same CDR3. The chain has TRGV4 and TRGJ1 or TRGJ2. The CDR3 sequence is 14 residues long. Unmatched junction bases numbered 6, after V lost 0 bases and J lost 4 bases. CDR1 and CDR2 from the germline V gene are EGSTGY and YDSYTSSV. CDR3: CATWDGPGYYKKLF. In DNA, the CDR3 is TGTGCCACCTGGGATGGGCCGGGATATTATAAGAAACTCTTT.

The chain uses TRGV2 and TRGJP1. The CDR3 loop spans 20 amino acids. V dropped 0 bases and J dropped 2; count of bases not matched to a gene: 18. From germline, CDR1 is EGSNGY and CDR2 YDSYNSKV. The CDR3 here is CATWDGPPFGPSTTGWFKIF. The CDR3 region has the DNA TGTGCCACCTGGGACGGGCCGCCTTTTGGGCCCTCGACCACTGGTTGGTTCAAGATATTT.

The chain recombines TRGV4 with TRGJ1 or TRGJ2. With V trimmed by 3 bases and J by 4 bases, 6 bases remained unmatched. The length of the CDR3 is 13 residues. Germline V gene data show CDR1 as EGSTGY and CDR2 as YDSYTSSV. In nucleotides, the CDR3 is TGTGCCACCTGGGATCACCCCTATTATAAGAAACTCTTT. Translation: CATWDHPYYKKLF.

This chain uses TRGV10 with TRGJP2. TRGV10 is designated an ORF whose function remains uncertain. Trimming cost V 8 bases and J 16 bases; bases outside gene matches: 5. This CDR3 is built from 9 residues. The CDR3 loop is CAAWAPKTF. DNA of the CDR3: TGTGCTGCGTGGGCTCCCAAGACGTTT.

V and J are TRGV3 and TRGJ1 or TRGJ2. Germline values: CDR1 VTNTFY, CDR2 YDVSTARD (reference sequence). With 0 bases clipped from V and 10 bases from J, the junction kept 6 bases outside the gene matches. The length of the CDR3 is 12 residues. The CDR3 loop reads CATWDRRTKKLF. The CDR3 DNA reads TGTGCCACCTGGGACAGGCGCACCAAGAAACTCTTT.

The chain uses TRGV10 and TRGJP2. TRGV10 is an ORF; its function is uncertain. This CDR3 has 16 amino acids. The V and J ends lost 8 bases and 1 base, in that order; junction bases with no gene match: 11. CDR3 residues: CAAWDCGVSSDWIKTF. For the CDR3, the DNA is TGTGCTGCGTGGGATTGCGGTGTTAGTAGTGATTGGATCAAGACGTTT.

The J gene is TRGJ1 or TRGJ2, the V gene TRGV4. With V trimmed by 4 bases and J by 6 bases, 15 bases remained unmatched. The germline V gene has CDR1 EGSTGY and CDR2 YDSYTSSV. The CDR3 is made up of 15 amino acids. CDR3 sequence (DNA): TGTGCCACCTGGGACGGGCGTTCCCCATTTTATAAGAAACTCTTT. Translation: CATWDGRSPFYKKLF.

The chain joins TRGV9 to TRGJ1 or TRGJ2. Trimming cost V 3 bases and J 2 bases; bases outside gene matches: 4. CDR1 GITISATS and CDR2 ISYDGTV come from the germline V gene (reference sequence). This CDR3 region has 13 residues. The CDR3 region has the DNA TGTGCCTTGTGGGAGCTTTATTATTATAAGAAACTCTTT. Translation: CALWELYYYKKLF.

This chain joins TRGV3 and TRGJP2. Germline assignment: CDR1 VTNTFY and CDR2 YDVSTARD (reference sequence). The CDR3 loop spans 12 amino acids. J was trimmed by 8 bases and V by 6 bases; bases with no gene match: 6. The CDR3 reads CATWKSDWIKTF. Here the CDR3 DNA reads TGTGCCACCTGGAAATCCGATTGGATCAAGACGTTT.

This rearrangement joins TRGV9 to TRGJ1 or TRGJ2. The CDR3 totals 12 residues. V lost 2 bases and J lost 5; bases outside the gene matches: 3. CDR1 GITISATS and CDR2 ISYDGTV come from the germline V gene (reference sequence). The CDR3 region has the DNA TGTGCCTTGTGGGAGGCCGATTATAAGAAACTCTTT. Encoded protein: CALWEADYKKLF.

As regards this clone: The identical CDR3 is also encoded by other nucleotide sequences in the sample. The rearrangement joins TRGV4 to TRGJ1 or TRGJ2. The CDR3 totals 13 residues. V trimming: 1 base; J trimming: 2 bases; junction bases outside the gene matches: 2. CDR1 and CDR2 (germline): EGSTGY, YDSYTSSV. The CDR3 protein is CATWDGHYYKKLF. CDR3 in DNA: TGTGCCACCTGGGATGGTCATTATTATAAGAAACTCTTT.

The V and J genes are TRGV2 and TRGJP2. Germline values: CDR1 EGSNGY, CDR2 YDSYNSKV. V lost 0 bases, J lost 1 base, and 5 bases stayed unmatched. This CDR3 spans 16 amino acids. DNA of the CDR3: TGTGCCACCTGGGACGGGCGGAGTAGTAGTGATTGGATCAAGACGTTT. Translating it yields CATWDGRSSSDWIKTF.

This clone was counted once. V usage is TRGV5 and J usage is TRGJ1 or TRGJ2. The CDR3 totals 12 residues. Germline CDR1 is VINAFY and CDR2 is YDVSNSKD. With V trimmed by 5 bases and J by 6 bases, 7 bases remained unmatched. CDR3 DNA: TGTGCCACCTGGGGGGTCGGTTATAAGAAACTCTTT. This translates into CATWGVGYKKLF.

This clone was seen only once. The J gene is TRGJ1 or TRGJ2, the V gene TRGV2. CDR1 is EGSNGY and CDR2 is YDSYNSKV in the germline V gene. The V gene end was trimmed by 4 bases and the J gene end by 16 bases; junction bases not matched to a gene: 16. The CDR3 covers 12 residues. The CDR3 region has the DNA TGTGCCACCTGGGATGCCGCCAGTGGGAATCTCTTT. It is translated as CATWDAASGNLF.

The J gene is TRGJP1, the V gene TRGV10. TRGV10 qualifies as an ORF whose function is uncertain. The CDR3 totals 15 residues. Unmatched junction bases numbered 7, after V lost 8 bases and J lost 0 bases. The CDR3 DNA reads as TGTGCTGCGTGGGATTGGGATACCACTGGTTGGTTCAAGATATTT. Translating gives CAAWDWDTTGWFKIF.